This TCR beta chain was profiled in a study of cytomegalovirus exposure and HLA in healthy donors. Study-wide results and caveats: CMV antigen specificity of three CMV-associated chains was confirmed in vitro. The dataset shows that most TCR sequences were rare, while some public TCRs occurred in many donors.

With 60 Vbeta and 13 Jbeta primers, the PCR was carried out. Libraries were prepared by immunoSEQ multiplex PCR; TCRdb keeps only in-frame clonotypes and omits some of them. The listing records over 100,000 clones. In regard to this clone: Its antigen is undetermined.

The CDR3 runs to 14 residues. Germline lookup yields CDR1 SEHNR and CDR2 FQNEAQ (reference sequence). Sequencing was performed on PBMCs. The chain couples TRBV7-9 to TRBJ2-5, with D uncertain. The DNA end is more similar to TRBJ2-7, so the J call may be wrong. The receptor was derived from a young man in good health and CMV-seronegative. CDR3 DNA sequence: TGTGCCAGCGTCCCCGGTTATAACCCCTACGAGCAGTACTTC. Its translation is CASVPGYNPYEQYF.